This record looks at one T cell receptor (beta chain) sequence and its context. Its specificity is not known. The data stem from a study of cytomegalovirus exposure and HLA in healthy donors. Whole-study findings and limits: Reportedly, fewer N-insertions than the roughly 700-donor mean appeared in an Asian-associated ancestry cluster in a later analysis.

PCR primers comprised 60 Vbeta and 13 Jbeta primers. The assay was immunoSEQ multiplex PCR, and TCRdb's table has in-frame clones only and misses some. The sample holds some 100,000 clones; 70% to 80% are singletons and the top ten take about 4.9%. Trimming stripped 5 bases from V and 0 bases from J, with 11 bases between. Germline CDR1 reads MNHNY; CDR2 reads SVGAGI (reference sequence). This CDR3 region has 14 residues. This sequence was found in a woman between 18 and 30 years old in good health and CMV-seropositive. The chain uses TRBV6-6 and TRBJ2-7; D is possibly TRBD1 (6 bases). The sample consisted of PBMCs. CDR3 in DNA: TGTGCCAGCAGTCGTGGACAGAGCTCCTACGAGCAGTACTTC. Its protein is CASSRGQSSYEQYF.